Below are 26 T cell receptor beta chains sequenced from a single sample in a study of shared clonotypes between healthy human individuals. Sequenced by immunoSEQ multiplex PCR; TCRdb stores in-frame clones only, minus some. In the table there are over 950,000 clones, approximately 75% of which are singletons. The sequenced material came from memory CD4+ T cells from PBMCs. Subset defined: CD45RA-negative fraction. The receptors were gathered from a man aged 18-30 years in good health. Some clones in this sample may be carry-over from other donors' samples.

This chain joins TRBV5-1 and TRBJ1-4; tentative D call: TRBD1 (5 bases). With 0 bases removed from V and 0 bases from J, the gap between germline ends came to 9 bases. Germline assignment: CDR1 SGHRS and CDR2 YFSETQ. The CDR3 is made up of 16 amino acids. The CDR3 nucleotides are TGCGCCAGCAGCTTGGGGTCAGGGTCAACTAATGAAAAACTGTTTTTT. This sequence encodes CASSLGSGSTNEKLFF.

The V gene is TRBV13, the J gene TRBJ2-7; the D is unclear. This CDR3 spans 16 amino acids. Germline V CDR1 and CDR2: PRHDT, FYEKMQ (reference sequence). The V and J ends lost 1 base and 6 bases respectively, with 19 bases between them. This CDR3 is CASSLVDGSYEAEQYF. The CDR3 DNA is TGTGCCAGCAGCTTAGTGGATGGTAGCTATGAGGCCGAGCAGTACTTC.

The CDR3 bases are TGTGCCAGCAGTTTGTTCTCACCAACCTACGAGCAGTACTTC. Translated: CASSLFSPTYEQYF. V is TRBV28 and J is TRBJ2-7; D remains unclear. V gave up 3 bases and J gave up 2 bases, with 11 bases separating them. CDR1 and CDR2 (germline): MDHEN, SYDVKM. The CDR3 covers 14 residues.

The gene calls are TRBV5-6 and TRBJ2-2; TRBD2 agrees at 7 bases. V trimming: 4 bases; J trimming: 1 base; junction bases outside the gene matches: 10. CDR1 and CDR2 (germline): SGHDT, YYEEEE. The CDR3 extends over 17 amino acids. The chain's CDR3 is CASSTLREWRNTGELFF. CDR3 nucleotide sequence: TGTGCCAGCAGCACCTTGCGGGAGTGGAGGAACACCGGGGAGCTGTTTTTT.

This chain joins TRBV5-4 and TRBJ2-3, with D possibly matching TRBD2 (5 bases). The V and J ends lost 4 bases and 2 bases respectively, with 11 bases between them. The length of the CDR3 is 14 residues. Germline V gene lookup returns CDR1 SGHNT and CDR2 YYREEE (reference sequence). CDR3 region: CASSADWSTDTQYF. As DNA, the CDR3 is TGTGCCAGCAGCGCGGACTGGTCCACAGATACGCAGTATTTT.

Note on this clone: A much larger clone is a single base away; this may be a read error. The final CDR3 position lacks the conserved phenylalanine or tryptophan, pointing to a likely read error. This chain uses TRBV10-1 with TRBJ1-4; D possibly corresponds to TRBD1 (6 bases). From germline, CDR1 is WNHNN and CDR2 SYGVQD (reference sequence). This CDR3 is 16 amino acids long. The V end lost 4 bases, the J end lost 4 bases, and 16 bases lay between the germline ends. The CDR3 sequence: CASSVKGGRNNEKLFC. As DNA, the CDR3 is TGCGCCAGCAGTGTTAAGGGGGGGAGGAATAATGAAAAACTGTTTTGT.

This chain connects TRBV11-2 to TRBJ2-7; D gene ambiguous. Germline values: CDR1 SGHAT, CDR2 FQNNGV. The V gene lost 6 bases and the J gene lost 3 bases, with 6 bases spanning the gap. The length of the CDR3 is 11 residues. The CDR3: CASRQSYEQYF. The CDR3 nucleotides are TGTGCCAGCAGACAGAGCTACGAGCAGTACTTC.

V usage is TRBV19 and J usage is TRBJ2-5; D gene uncertain. Germline-derived CDR1 and CDR2 are LNHDA and SQIVND (reference sequence). V shed 6 bases and J shed 5 bases, with 13 bases lying between them. The CDR3 runs 13 residues. The CDR3 coding sequence is TGTGCCAGTAGCAGCTCTAGGTCGGAGACCCAGTACTTC. Translating it yields CASSSSRSETQYF.

This clone occurred once. V and J are TRBV27 and TRBJ2-7; D is unresolved. V lost 7 bases and J 3 bases, leaving 16 bases between the germline ends. CDR1 and CDR2 from the germline V gene are MNHEY and SMNVEV (reference sequence). The CDR3 has 14 amino acids. As DNA, the CDR3 is TGTGCCAGCAAAGTCGCCCGGCACTACTACGAGCAGTACTTC. Its protein is CASKVARHYYEQYF.

The rearrangement uses TRBV5-6 and TRBJ2-3; 11 bases agree with TRBD2. The CDR3 has 15 amino acids. Looked up from germline, CDR1 is SGHDT and CDR2 is YYEEEE. The junction had 6 bases not matched to a gene; V was cut back by 6 bases and J by 3 bases. CDR3 in amino acids: CASILLAGDTDTQYF. The CDR3 nucleotides are TGTGCCAGCATCCTACTAGCGGGAGATACAGATACGCAGTATTTT.

This clone was seen at least ten times. The rearrangement uses TRBV7-8 and TRBJ1-1; D gene ambiguous. V was shortened by 1 base and J by 1 base, with 7 bases between the two germline ends. Germline lookup yields CDR1 SGHVS and CDR2 FQNEAQ. This CDR3 has 14 amino acids. CDR3 sequence reads: CASSLDPKNTEAFF. CDR3 DNA: TGTGCCAGCAGCTTAGACCCGAAGAACACTGAAGCTTTCTTT.

The chain combines TRBV2 with TRBJ1-4; D remains unclear. The CDR3 is made up of 13 amino acids. The germline V gene encodes CDR1 SNHLY and CDR2 FYNNEI. The V end was cut by 1 base, the J end by 8 bases, with 8 bases between. The CDR3 protein is CASSEVGWEKLFF. The CDR3 DNA reads as TGTGCCAGCAGTGAAGTGGGGTGGGAAAAACTGTTTTTT.

The chain uses TRBV5-1 and TRBJ2-5; D is uncertain. V dropped 1 base and J dropped 5 bases, with 9 bases sitting between them. Germline CDR1 and CDR2: SGHRS and YFSETQ. The length of the CDR3 is 13 residues. CDR3: CASSLIPEETQYF. CDR3 coding DNA: TGCGCCAGCAGCTTGATCCCCGAGGAGACCCAGTACTTC.

This sequence joins TRBV6-5 and TRBJ1-1, with no clear D. Trimming pared 3 bases from V and 4 bases from J, leaving 12 bases between. Germline V gene sequence: CDR1 MNHEY, CDR2 SVGAGI. This CDR3 spans 14 amino acids. CDR3 protein: CASSYVPRATEAFF. CDR3 coding DNA: TGTGCCAGCAGTTATGTCCCCCGGGCCACTGAAGCTTTCTTT.

This clone was recorded a few times. The chain links TRBV20-1 to TRBJ2-1; D uncertain. The length of the CDR3 is 11 residues. The V gene's germline CDR1 is DFQATT and CDR2 SNEGSKA (reference sequence). The CDR3 bases are TGCGGGTGCATATCCTACAATGAGCAGTTCTTC. Translation gives CGCISYNEQFF.

J is TRBJ2-7 and V is TRBV7-2; D not resolved. The CDR3 contains 13 residues. The V end was cut by 5 bases, the J end by 3 bases, with 11 bases between. Germline V lookup: CDR1 SGHTA, CDR2 FQGNSA. The CDR3 DNA follows: TGTGCCAGCAGCCCCCGGGTTAACTACGAGCAGTACTTC. Protein sequence: CASSPRVNYEQYF.

This clone was observed a few times. This chain connects TRBV4-1 to TRBJ2-3; tentatively, D is TRBD1 (6 bases). Trimming took off 4 bases at V and 2 bases at J, with 22 bases between the two ends. The CDR3 runs 18 residues. Germline V gene sequence: CDR1 MGHRA, CDR2 YSYEKL. The CDR3 DNA is TGCGCCAGCAGCCTAAGGTGGCAGGGGCCCACCCCCACAGATACGCAGTATTTT. It encodes CASSLRWQGPTPTDTQYF.

The genes are TRBV11-2 and TRBJ2-7, with D perhaps matching TRBD2 (6 bases). Trimming removed 5 bases from V and 4 bases from J, with 21 bases in between. The germline V gene encodes CDR1 SGHAT and CDR2 FQNNGV. This CDR3 comprises 16 residues. CDR3 residues: CASSHWMAGFGYEQYF. For the CDR3, the DNA is TGTGCCAGCAGCCATTGGATGGCGGGATTTGGGTACGAGCAGTACTTC. The full variable domain, its missing parts supplied by reference TRBV11-2 and TRBJ2-7, is EAGVAQSPRYKIIEKRQSVAFWCNPISGHATLYWYQQILGQGPKLLIQFQNNGVVDDSQLPKDRFSAERLKGVDSTLKIQPAKLEDSAVYLCASSHWMAGFGYEQYFGPGTRLTVT.

The V and J genes are TRBV10-1 and TRBJ1-3; the D is unclear. V was cut by 1 base and J by 0 bases, with 7 bases left in between. In germline, CDR1 is WNHNN, CDR2 SYGVQD (reference sequence). The CDR3 contains 15 residues. CDR3 coding DNA: TGCGCCAGCAGTGAGTTCCAGAGCTCTGGAAACACCATATATTTT. Its translation: CASSEFQSSGNTIYF.

J is TRBJ1-1 and V is TRBV28, with TRBD1 as a possible D gene (6 bases). Germline V gives CDR1 MDHEN, CDR2 SYDVKM. The V and J ends lost 3 bases and 0 bases respectively, with 14 bases between them. This CDR3 region has 16 residues. CDR3 protein: CASSFGGAGMNTEAFF. CDR3 nucleotide sequence: TGTGCCAGCAGTTTCGGGGGGGCCGGTATGAACACTGAAGCTTTCTTT. Full variable domain (outside the CDR3, taken from reference TRBV28 and TRBJ1-1): DVKVTQSSRYLVKRTGEKVFLECVQDMDHENMFWYRQDPGLGLRLIYFSYDVKMKEKGDIPEGYSVSREKKERFSLILESASTNQTSMYLCASSFGGAGMNTEAFFGQGTRLTVV.

The sample holds a few counts of this clone. The rearrangement joins TRBV7-8 to TRBJ1-1; no reliable D call. In germline, CDR1 is SGHVS, CDR2 FQNEAQ. The CDR3 loop spans 15 amino acids. Trimming removed 2 bases from V and 2 bases from J, with 12 bases in between. The CDR3 sequence is CASSLLGQSNTEAFF. CDR3 in DNA: TGTGCCAGCAGCTTACTTGGTCAGAGCAACACTGAAGCTTTCTTT.

This rearrangement joins TRBV4-2 to TRBJ2-7, with 10 positions matching TRBD2. J was trimmed by 3 bases and V by 1 base; bases with no gene match: 12. Per the germline V gene, CDR1 is LGHNA and CDR2 is YNFKEQ. The CDR3 loop spans 18 amino acids. The CDR3 DNA reads as TGTGCCAGCAGCCAAGGCTTCCCCCCTAGCGGGAGTATCTACGAGCAGTACTTC. It codes for CASSQGFPPSGSIYEQYF.

This chain links TRBV6-5 with TRBJ2-3, with D hard to call. With 6 bases removed from V and 10 bases from J, the gap between germline ends came to 14 bases. This CDR3 region has 12 residues. Germline lookup yields CDR1 MNHEY and CDR2 SVGAGI. The CDR3 reads CASRPPTGAQYF. The CDR3 nucleotides are TGTGCCAGCAGACCTCCGACGGGTGCGCAGTATTTT.

The V and J genes are TRBV28 and TRBJ2-3; D unclear. The V gene lost 2 bases and the J gene lost 0 bases, with 12 bases spanning the gap. The CDR3 has 16 residues. Looked up from germline, CDR1 is MDHEN and CDR2 is SYDVKM. The CDR3 coding sequence is TGTGCCAGCAGTTTAATCAGAGCCAGTAGCACAGATACGCAGTATTTT. Encoded protein: CASSLIRASSTDTQYF.

V and J are TRBV6-6 and TRBJ2-6, with TRBD2 as a possible D gene (5 bases). Germline CDR1 and CDR2: MNHNY and SVGAGI (reference sequence). The CDR3 contains 15 residues. The germline V and J ends were trimmed by 4 bases and 0 bases, with 7 bases remaining between them. The CDR3 sequence is CASSSGNSGANVLTF. DNA for the CDR3: TGTGCCAGCAGTTCGGGGAACTCTGGGGCCAACGTCCTGACTTTC.

Concerning this clone itself: Other DNA sequences of this sample code for an identical CDR3. V is TRBV11-2 and J is TRBJ1-1; D call uncertain. Deletions cut 1 base from V and 1 base from J, with 4 bases between. This CDR3 has 13 residues. Germline CDR1 and CDR2: SGHAT and FQNNGV. CDR3 sequence: CASSLAGNTEAFF. For the CDR3, the DNA is TGTGCCAGCAGCTTAGCGGGGAACACTGAAGCTTTCTTT. Using reference TRBV11-2 and TRBJ1-1 for the parts outside the CDR3, the full variable domain is EAGVAQSPRYKIIEKRQSVAFWCNPISGHATLYWYQQILGQGPKLLIQFQNNGVVDDSQLPKDRFSAERLKGVDSTLKIQPAKLEDSAVYLCASSLAGNTEAFFGQGTRLTVV.